The 26 T cell receptor beta chains listed next were all sequenced from one sample in a study of OX40 agonist ivuxolimab in advanced cancers. Measured with immunoSEQ multiplex PCR; TCRdb has only the in-frame clones, and not every one. This table holds about 68,000 clones, about 89% found once. The source material was CD4+ or CD8+ T cells sorted from blood, sampled in a trial of the OX40 agonist ivuxolimab. The receptor source for this set is an adult with an advanced solid tumor such as melanoma, head and neck, liver or kidney cancer.

V gene TRBV27 combines with J gene TRBJ2-5; 11 nucleotides align to TRBD2. After removal of 5 bases from V and 2 bases from J, the junction contained 4 bases not matched to a gene. The CDR3 is 15 residues long. The germline V gene encodes CDR1 MNHEY and CDR2 SMNVEV (reference sequence). In DNA form, the CDR3 reads TGTGCCAGCAGTCCTCGGACTAGCGGGCAAGAGACCCAGTACTTC. As protein: CASSPRTSGQETQYF.

The rearrangement joins TRBV10-3 to TRBJ1-1; D not certain. This CDR3 comprises 14 residues. The germline V gene encodes CDR1 ENHRY and CDR2 SYGVKD. Trimming stripped 6 bases from V and 1 base from J, with 12 bases between. The CDR3 reads CAIREAGRNTEAFF. CDR3 nucleotides: TGTGCCATCAGGGAGGCGGGGAGGAACACTGAAGCTTTCTTT.

V and J are TRBV27 and TRBJ2-2; 7 nucleotides agree with TRBD2. The V segment lost 0 bases and the J segment 5 bases; nucleotides outside the gene matches: 15. Germline V gene lookup returns CDR1 MNHEY and CDR2 SMNVEV (reference sequence). The length of the CDR3 is 19 residues. The CDR3 protein is CASSLSFGLGRGSTGELFF. CDR3 sequence (DNA): TGTGCCAGCAGTTTATCTTTTGGCCTCGGGCGCGGGAGTACCGGGGAGCTGTTTTTT.

The rearrangement links TRBV4-1 to TRBJ1-1, with unresolved D. The CDR3 totals 13 residues. V lost 4 bases and J 7 bases, leaving 13 bases between the germline ends. The germline V gene encodes CDR1 MGHRA and CDR2 YSYEKL. CDR3 sequence: CASSLHGRSEAFF. CDR3 sequence (DNA): TGCGCCAGCAGCCTTCACGGGCGAAGTGAAGCTTTCTTT.

This sequence joins TRBV19 and TRBJ1-1; D unclear. CDR1 LNHDA and CDR2 SQIVND come from the germline V gene (reference sequence). Trimming took off 10 bases at V and 3 bases at J, with 18 bases between the two ends. The CDR3 is 14 residues long. The CDR3 region has the DNA TGTGCCACCAGGACTTATTTGGGAGACACTGAAGCTTTCTTT. This sequence encodes CATRTYLGDTEAFF.

The rearrangement uses TRBV28 and TRBJ1-1, with D perhaps TRBD1 (5 bases). This CDR3 region has 11 residues. Germline V gives CDR1 MDHEN, CDR2 SYDVKM. The V and J ends lost 6 bases and 11 bases respectively, with 13 bases between them. The DNA of the CDR3 is TGTGCCAGCAGGACAGCCTCGCGCGCTTTCTTT. This encodes CASRTASRAFF.

J is TRBJ2-7 and V is TRBV5-1; D remains ambiguous. Germline V gives CDR1 SGHRS, CDR2 YFSETQ. This CDR3 spans 13 amino acids. Trimming took 3 bases from V and 2 from J, leaving 9 bases between them. The CDR3 sequence: CASSSQIPYEQYF. DNA of the CDR3: TGCGCCAGCAGCTCACAGATTCCCTACGAGCAGTACTTC.

Here the CDR3 reads CASSTPGLAGLLKGNNEQFF. In nucleotides, the CDR3 is TGTGCCAGTAGTACCCCGGGACTAGCGGGATTATTGAAGGGGAACAATGAGCAGTTCTTC. The chain uses TRBV19 and TRBJ2-1, with 13 bases matching TRBD2. V trimming: 4 bases; J trimming: 5 bases; junction bases outside the gene matches: 17. This CDR3 region has 20 residues. From germline, CDR1 is LNHDA and CDR2 SQIVND (reference sequence).

This chain joins TRBV7-7 and TRBJ2-1; tentatively, D is TRBD2 (6 bases). There are 14 residues in the CDR3. Trimming pared 5 bases from V and 7 bases from J, leaving 15 bases between. Germline CDR1 and CDR2: SSHAT and FNYEAQ (reference sequence). CDR3 amino acids: CASSPPGEVNEQFF. CDR3 coding DNA: TGTGCCAGCAGCCCCCCGGGAGAAGTTAATGAGCAGTTCTTC. Full variable domain (rest looked up from reference TRBV7-7 and TRBJ2-1): GAGVSQSPRYKVTKRGQDVTLRCDPISSHATLYWYQQALGQGPEFLTYFNYEAQPDKSGLPSDRFSAERPEGSISTLTIQRTEQRDSAMYRCASSPPGEVNEQFFGPGTRLTVL.

The V and J genes are TRBV7-9 and TRBJ2-1; D might be TRBD1 (5 bases). Germline V lookup: CDR1 SEHNR, CDR2 FQNEAQ (reference sequence). The CDR3 covers 16 residues. The V gene lost 5 bases and the J gene lost 2 bases, with 16 bases spanning the gap. The CDR3 is CASSPRQFEAYNEQFF. CDR3 bases: TGTGCCAGCAGCCCCCGACAGTTCGAAGCCTACAATGAGCAGTTCTTC. The full variable domain, with the rest looked up from reference TRBV7-9 and TRBJ2-1, is DTGVSQNPRHKITKRGQNVTFRCDPISEHNRLYWYRQTLGQGPEFLTYFQNEAQLEKSRLLSDRFSAERPKGSFSTLEIQRTEQGDSAMYLCASSPRQFEAYNEQFFGPGTRLTVL.

V usage is TRBV27 and J usage is TRBJ1-2; tentative D call: TRBD1 (5 bases). Germline V gives CDR1 MNHEY, CDR2 SMNVEV (reference sequence). Deletions cut 5 bases from V and 8 bases from J, with 21 bases between. The CDR3 sequence is 15 residues long. The CDR3 loop is CASSNTRDTWSGYTF. The CDR3 DNA reads as TGTGCCAGCAGTAACACCAGGGATACGTGGAGCGGCTACACCTTC.

CDR3 loop: CASSLETGLTGELFF. The CDR3 region has the DNA TGTGCCAGCAGTTTGGAGACAGGGCTTACCGGGGAGCTGTTTTTT. The rearrangement links TRBV28 to TRBJ2-2; 7 nucleotides line up with TRBD1. Germline CDR1 reads MDHEN; CDR2 reads SYDVKM. This CDR3 spans 15 amino acids. With 3 bases clipped from V and 5 bases from J, the junction kept 6 bases outside the gene matches.

The chain is built from TRBV19 and TRBJ2-2; D is undetermined. V lost 6 bases and J lost 6, with 11 bases in between. This CDR3 contains 13 residues. CDR1 is LNHDA, CDR2 SQIVND, per germline (reference sequence). The CDR3: CASRLSGAGELFF. The CDR3 coding sequence is TGTGCCAGTAGACTTAGTGGGGCCGGGGAGCTGTTTTTT.

This clone was recorded once. The chain is built from TRBV19 and TRBJ2-2; D unresolved. The CDR3 sequence is 12 residues long. Looked up from germline, CDR1 is LNHDA and CDR2 is SQIVND (reference sequence). V lost 3 bases and J lost 8, with 7 bases in between. The CDR3 sequence: CASSMETGELFF. The CDR3 DNA reads TGTGCCAGTAGTATGGAGACTGGGGAGCTGTTTTTT.

The chain joins TRBV7-3 to TRBJ2-1; D is possibly TRBD2 (6 bases). The CDR3 covers 17 residues. The germline V gene has CDR1 SGHTA and CDR2 FQGTGA. Trimming shortened V by 2 bases and J by 0 bases, and 14 bases separated the two germline ends. The CDR3 protein is CASSLFPGAGSYNEQFF. The CDR3 coding sequence is TGTGCCAGCAGCTTATTTCCGGGAGCAGGCTCCTACAATGAGCAGTTCTTC.

This clone showed up just once. The gene calls are TRBV28 and TRBJ1-5; D might be TRBD1 (5 bases). The germline gives CDR1 MDHEN, CDR2 SYDVKM. The CDR3 totals 15 residues. Trimming cost V 6 bases and J 4 bases, with 16 bases left between them. The CDR3 reads CASSSTGTPNQPQHF. DNA of the CDR3: TGTGCCAGCAGCTCCACCGGGACGCCAAATCAGCCCCAGCATTTT. Supplemented by reference TRBV28 and TRBJ1-5, the full variable domain reads DVKVTQSSRYLVKRTGEKVFLECVQDMDHENMFWYRQDPGLGLRLIYFSYDVKMKEKGDIPEGYSVSREKKERFSLILESASTNQTSMYLCASSSTGTPNQPQHFGDGTRLSIL.

This clone was detected once. V is TRBV6-1 and J is TRBJ2-7, with D possibly TRBD2 on 7 matching bases. Germline CDR1 and CDR2: MNHNS and SASEGT. Trimming shortened V by 7 bases and J by 2 bases, and 15 bases separated the two germline ends. This CDR3 has 14 residues. CDR3 in amino acids: CASTMEGGAYEQYF. Here the CDR3 DNA reads TGTGCCAGCACCATGGAGGGGGGGGCCTACGAGCAGTACTTC.

The V and J genes are TRBV7-2 and TRBJ2-1; 10 bases are a match to TRBD2. J gave up 9 bases and V 4 bases, and 9 bases lay outside the gene matches. The V gene's germline CDR1 is SGHTA and CDR2 FQGNSA. This CDR3 region has 15 residues. The CDR3 loop reads CASSSTSGNRVEQFF. The CDR3 DNA sequence: TGTGCCAGCAGCTCCACTAGCGGGAATAGGGTTGAGCAGTTCTTC.

As regards this clone: Mismatch with germline at one junction end may stem from a read error. The J gene is TRBJ1-4, the V gene TRBV7-9; 8 bases fit TRBD1. Germline-derived CDR1 and CDR2 are SEHNR and FQNEAQ (reference sequence). The CDR3 has 16 amino acids. CDR3 sequence reads: CASSLTGGRANEKLLF. The DNA for the CDR3 is TGTGCCAGCAGCTTAACAGGGGGTCGAGCTAATGAAAAACTGCTTTTT.

In its sample, this clone was seen once. The gene calls are TRBV19 and TRBJ2-1, with 8 bases that match TRBD2. Germline assignment: CDR1 LNHDA and CDR2 SQIVND (reference sequence). Trimming cost V 6 bases and J 0 bases; bases outside gene matches: 10. The CDR3 sequence is 17 residues long. The CDR3 DNA is TGTGCCAGTAGCGGGAGGGCCGTTGGACGCTCCTACAATGAGCAGTTCTTC. Residues: CASSGRAVGRSYNEQFF. The full variable domain, its missing parts supplied by reference TRBV19 and TRBJ2-1, is DGGITQSPKYLFRKEGQNVTLSCEQNLNHDAMYWYRQDPGQGLRLIYYSQIVNDFQKGDIAEGYSVSREKKESFPLTVTSAQKNPTAFYLCASSGRAVGRSYNEQFFGPGTRLTVL.

This clone appeared a single time. The chain joins TRBV11-2 to TRBJ2-1; D is uncertain. Germline-derived CDR1 and CDR2 are SGHAT and FQNNGV. The V end lost 5 bases, the J end lost 1 base, and 15 bases lay between the germline ends. The length of the CDR3 is 16 residues. CDR3 nucleotide sequence: TGTGCCAGCAGCCCCTACCGTGTAACATCCTACAATGAGCAGTTCTTC. Translation gives CASSPYRVTSYNEQFF.

The CDR3 DNA reads as TGCGCCAGCAGCTTGGAGAGCGGGAGAAACACCGGGGAGCTGTTTTTT. Protein sequence: CASSLESGRNTGELFF. The gene calls are TRBV5-1 and TRBJ2-2; 8 bases map to TRBD2. Germline loops: CDR1 SGHRS, CDR2 YFSETQ. This CDR3 has 16 amino acids. The J segment lost 2 bases and the V segment lost 0 bases, leaving 3 bases of the junction unmatched. The full variable domain, in which reference TRBV5-1 and TRBJ2-2 provide the parts outside the CDR3, is KAGVTQTPRYLIKTRGQQVTLSCSPISGHRSVSWYQQTPGQGLQFLFEYFSETQRNKGNFPGRFSGRQFSNSRSEMNVSTLELGDSALYLCASSLESGRNTGELFFGEGSRLTVL.

V usage is TRBV6-1 and J usage is TRBJ1-3; the D is unclear. Germline V lookup: CDR1 MNHNS, CDR2 SASEGT. The ends were cut back, 4 bases at V and 4 bases at J, with 5 bases in the middle. The CDR3 length is 12 residues. The CDR3 region has the DNA TGTGCCAGCAGTGCTTCAGGAAACACCATATATTTT. Protein: CASSASGNTIYF.

The rearrangement links TRBV5-1 to TRBJ2-7, with 12 positions matching TRBD2. This CDR3 contains 15 residues. Germline CDR1 reads SGHRS; CDR2 reads YFSETQ. V was pared by 4 bases and J by 6 bases, with 8 bases of the junction left unmatched. In DNA form, the CDR3 reads TGCGCCAGCAGCCCTACGACTAGCGGGAGTTCCGAGCAGTACTTC. It is translated as CASSPTTSGSSEQYF.

J is TRBJ1-4 and V is TRBV7-9; 7 positions agree with TRBD1. Germline loops: CDR1 SEHNR, CDR2 FQNEAQ (reference sequence). Trimming cost V 7 bases and J 0 bases; bases outside gene matches: 14. This CDR3 spans 18 amino acids. The CDR3 sequence is CASTPLGGQTATNEKLFF. Here the CDR3 DNA reads TGTGCCAGCACCCCCCTGGGGGGACAGACAGCAACTAATGAAAAACTGTTTTTT.

The genes are TRBV10-3 and TRBJ1-5, with D hard to call. Germline values: CDR1 ENHRY, CDR2 SYGVKD. CDR3 length: 14 residues. V was shortened by 5 bases and J by 1 base, with 9 bases between the two germline ends. In DNA form, the CDR3 reads TGTGCCATCAGTAATAGGTCGAGCAATCAGCCCCAGCATTTT. Its translation: CAISNRSSNQPQHF.